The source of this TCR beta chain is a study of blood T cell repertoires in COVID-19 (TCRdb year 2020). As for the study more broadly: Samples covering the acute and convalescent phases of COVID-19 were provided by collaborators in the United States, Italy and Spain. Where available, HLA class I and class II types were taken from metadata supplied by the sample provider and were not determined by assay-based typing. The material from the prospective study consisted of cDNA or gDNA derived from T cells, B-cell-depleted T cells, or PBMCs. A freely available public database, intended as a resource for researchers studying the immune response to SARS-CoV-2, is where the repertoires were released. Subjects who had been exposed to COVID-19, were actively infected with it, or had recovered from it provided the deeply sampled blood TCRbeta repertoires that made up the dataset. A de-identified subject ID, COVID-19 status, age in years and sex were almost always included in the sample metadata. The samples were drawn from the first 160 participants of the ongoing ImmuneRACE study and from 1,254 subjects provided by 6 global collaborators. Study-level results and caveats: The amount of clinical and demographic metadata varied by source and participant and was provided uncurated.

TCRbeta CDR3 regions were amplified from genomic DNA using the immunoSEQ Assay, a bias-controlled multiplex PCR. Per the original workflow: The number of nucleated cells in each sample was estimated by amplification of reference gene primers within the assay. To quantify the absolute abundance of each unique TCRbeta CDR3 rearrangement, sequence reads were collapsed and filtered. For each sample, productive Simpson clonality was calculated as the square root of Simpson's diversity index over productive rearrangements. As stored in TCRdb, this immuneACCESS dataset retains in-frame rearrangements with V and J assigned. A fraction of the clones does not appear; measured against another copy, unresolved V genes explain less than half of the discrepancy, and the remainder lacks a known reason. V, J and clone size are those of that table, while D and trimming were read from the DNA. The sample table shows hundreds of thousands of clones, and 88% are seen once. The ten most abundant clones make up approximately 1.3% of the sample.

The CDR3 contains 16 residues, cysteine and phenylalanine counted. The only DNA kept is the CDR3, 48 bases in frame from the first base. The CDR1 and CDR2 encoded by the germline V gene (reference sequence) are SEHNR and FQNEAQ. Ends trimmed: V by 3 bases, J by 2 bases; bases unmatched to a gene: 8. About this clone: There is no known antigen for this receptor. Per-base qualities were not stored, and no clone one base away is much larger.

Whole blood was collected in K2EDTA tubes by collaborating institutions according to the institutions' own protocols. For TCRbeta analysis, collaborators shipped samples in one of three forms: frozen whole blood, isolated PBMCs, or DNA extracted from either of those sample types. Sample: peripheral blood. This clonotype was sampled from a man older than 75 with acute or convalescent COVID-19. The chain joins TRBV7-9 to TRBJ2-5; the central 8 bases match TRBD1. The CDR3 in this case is CASSFGDRGYQETQYF. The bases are TGTGCCAGCAGCTTCGGAGACAGGGGATATCAAGAGACCCAGTACTTC.